These T cell receptor beta chains were read from a single sample in a study of T-cell memory formation after mild COVID-19. TCRdb recomputed calls from the 5' RACE reads with MiXCR, one row per CDR3 protein. The table lists about 350,000 distinct CDR3 sequences, roughly an eighth of them singletons. The material sequenced was PBMCs or a T cell subset sorted from them (not recorded which). Every receptor here comes from a man younger than 35 who had mild COVID-19 (a few samples of this study predate the infection). Cell type and time point are not known. Both conserved end residues are part of each CDR3. Fields, in order: J gene, clone size, V gene, D gene, CDR3 protein, CDR3 DNA. D genes are given only for firm matches. The size field is filled for only some rows; it gives once, few, many or a size class.

TRBJ2-1 | few | TRBV20-1 | TRBD2 | CSAPTSGGMNEQFF | TGCAGTGCTCCGACTAGCGGGGGGATGAATGAGCAGTTCTTC
TRBJ2-3 | . | TRBV7-9 | . | CASSLRQNHTDTQYF | TGTGCCAGCAGCTTGAGACAGAACCACACAGATACGCAGTATTTT
TRBJ2-1 | few | TRBV5-1 | TRBD2 | CATGGGPGYNEQFF | TGCGCCACCGGCGGGGGACCCGGTTACAATGAGCAGTTCTTC
TRBJ2-1 | few | TRBV7-9 | . | CASTTDEQFF | TGTGCCAGCACCACGGATGAGCAGTTCTTC
TRBJ1-5 | few | TRBV20-1 | . | CSARGGTGVNQPQHF | TGCAGTGCTAGAGGCGGGACTGGGGTCAATCAGCCCCAGCATTTT
TRBJ1-4 | few | TRBV5-1 | . | CASSPRRANNEKLFF | TGCGCCAGCAGCCCTCGCCGAGCCAATAATGAAAAACTGTTTTTT
TRBJ2-2 | . | TRBV5-1 | . | CASSLDWELFF | TGCGCCAGCAGCTTGGACTGGGAGCTGTTTTTT
TRBJ2-7 | . | TRBV4-1 | . | CASSRDPLTRYEQYF | TGCGCCAGCAGCCGCGACCCCCTGACGAGATACGAGCAGTACTTC
TRBJ2-5 | many | TRBV5-1 | TRBD2 | CASSLGTSGKSQETQYF | TGCGCCAGCAGCCTCGGGACTAGCGGAAAGTCACAAGAGACCCAGTACTTC
TRBJ2-6 | few | TRBV4-3 | . | CASTPRAAGANVLTF | TGCGCCAGCACCCCCCGGGCCGCAGGGGCCAACGTCCTGACTTTC
TRBJ2-2 | few | TRBV29-1 | . | CSFRDRYTGELFF | TGCAGCTTCCGGGATAGGTACACCGGGGAGCTGTTTTTT
TRBJ2-3 | . | TRBV11-2 | TRBD2 | CASSLDGTSGGRAGDTQYF | TGTGCCAGCAGCTTAGATGGTACTAGCGGGGGCCGGGCGGGAGATACGCAGTATTTT
TRBJ2-2 | many | TRBV5-6 | TRBD1 | CASSRDRGANTGELFF | TGTGCCAGCAGTCGGGACAGGGGTGCGAACACCGGGGAGCTGTTTTTT
TRBJ1-2 | many | TRBV6-5 | . | CASTPGENYGYTF | TGTGCCAGCACCCCGGGCGAAAACTATGGCTACACCTTC
TRBJ2-4 | . | TRBV2 | TRBD1 | CASKLRGTGEYF | TGTGCCAGCAAACTTAGGGGCACAGGGGAGTACTTC
TRBJ2-3 | . | TRBV12-3/TRBV12-4 | TRBD2 | CASRWIAGGVLNTQYF | TGTGCCAGCAGATGGATAGCGGGGGGGGTCTTAAATACGCAGTATTTT
TRBJ2-7 | few | TRBV9 | TRBD2 | CASSAGRTRAYEQYF | TGTGCCAGCAGCGCAGGGCGGACTAGGGCCTACGAGCAGTACTTC
TRBJ2-7 | . | TRBV2 | TRBD1 | CASSRGTGLSEQYF | TGTGCCAGCAGTCGTGGGACAGGGCTAAGCGAGCAGTACTTC
TRBJ2-3 | . | TRBV5-4 | TRBD2 | CASTQLAGDRDTQYF | TGTGCCAGCACCCAACTAGCGGGGGACAGAGATACGCAGTATTTT
TRBJ2-5 | . | TRBV20-1 | TRBD1 | CSATSDRVETQYF | TGCAGTGCTACCAGTGACAGGGTCGAGACCCAGTACTTC
TRBJ2-5 | few | TRBV15 | TRBD2 | CATSRGSGGAPETQYF | TGTGCCACCAGCAGAGGCAGCGGGGGGGCTCCAGAGACCCAGTACTTC
TRBJ2-1 | . | TRBV4-1 | TRBD1 | CASSQGQGAEGQFF | TGCGCCAGCAGCCAAGGCCAGGGGGCCGAGGGGCAGTTCTTC
TRBJ2-1 | few | TRBV6-1 | . | CASSGTVSKPYNEQFF | TGTGCCAGCAGTGGTACAGTGTCCAAACCCTACAATGAGCAGTTCTTC
TRBJ2-7 | few | TRBV18 | . | CASSPLRANSYEQYF | TGTGCCAGCTCACCACTCCGGGCGAACTCCTACGAGCAGTACTTC
TRBJ2-1 | few | TRBV9 | TRBD2 | CASGLAGPYNEQFF | TGTGCCAGCGGGTTAGCGGGACCTTACAATGAGCAGTTCTTC
TRBJ1-2 | . | TRBV7-2 | . | CASSLGPPGPYGYTF | TGTGCCAGCAGCTTAGGGCCCCCAGGCCCTTATGGCTACACCTTC
TRBJ2-1 | few | TRBV29-1 | TRBD1 | CSSGGQGSYNEQFF | TGCAGCTCAGGGGGACAGGGCTCCTACAATGAGCAGTTCTTC
TRBJ2-7 | few | TRBV4-3 | . | CASSQDDEGELAYEQYF | TGCGCCAGCAGCCAAGATGACGAAGGGGAATTGGCCTACGAGCAGTACTTC
TRBJ1-3 | few | TRBV12-3/TRBV12-4 | . | CASSLGVLTSGNTIYF | TGTGCCAGCAGTTTAGGGGTACTTACCTCTGGAAACACCATATATTTT
TRBJ2-1 | few | TRBV7-9 | . | CASSLGWQETEQNNEQFF | TGTGCCAGCAGCTTGGGGTGGCAGGAGACTGAACAAAACAATGAGCAGTTCTTC
TRBJ2-7 | many | TRBV25-1 | . | CASSASGYSSYEQYF | TGTGCCAGCAGTGCCTCTGGGTACAGCTCCTACGAGCAGTACTTC
TRBJ2-3 | few | TRBV9 | TRBD2 | CASSPTSGGVDTQYF | TGTGCCAGCAGCCCGACTAGCGGGGGTGTAGATACGCAGTATTTT
TRBJ2-1 | many | TRBV18 | . | CASSPPGAGQQFF | TGTGCCAGCTCACCACCGGGGGCAGGGCAGCAGTTCTTC
TRBJ2-2 | . | TRBV5-1 | . | CASSPYRDGGVKFF | TGCGCCAGCAGCCCGTATCGGGACGGTGGGGTGAAGTTTTTT
TRBJ2-2 | . | TRBV9 | . | CASSVEGGTGELFF | TGTGCCAGCAGCGTAGAGGGAGGAACCGGGGAGCTGTTTTTT
TRBJ2-7 | . | TRBV7-3 | TRBD2 | CASSLSGGYYEQYF | TGTGCCAGCAGCTTAAGCGGGGGATACTACGAGCAGTACTTC